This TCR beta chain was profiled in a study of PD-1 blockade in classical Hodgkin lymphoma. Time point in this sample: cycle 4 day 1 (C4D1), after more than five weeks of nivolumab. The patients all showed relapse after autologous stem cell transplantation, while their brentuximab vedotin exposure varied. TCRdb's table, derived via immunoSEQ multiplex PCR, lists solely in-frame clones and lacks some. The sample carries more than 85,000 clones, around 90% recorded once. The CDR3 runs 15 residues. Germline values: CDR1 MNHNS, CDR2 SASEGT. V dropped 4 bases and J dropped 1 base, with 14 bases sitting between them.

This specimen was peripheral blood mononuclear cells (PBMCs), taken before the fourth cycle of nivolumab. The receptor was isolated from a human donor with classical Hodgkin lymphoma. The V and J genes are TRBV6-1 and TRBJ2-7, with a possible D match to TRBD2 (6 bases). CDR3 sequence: CASSVRAEGSYEQYF. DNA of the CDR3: TGTGCCAGCAGTGTACGAGCGGAGGGATCCTACGAGCAGTACTTC.